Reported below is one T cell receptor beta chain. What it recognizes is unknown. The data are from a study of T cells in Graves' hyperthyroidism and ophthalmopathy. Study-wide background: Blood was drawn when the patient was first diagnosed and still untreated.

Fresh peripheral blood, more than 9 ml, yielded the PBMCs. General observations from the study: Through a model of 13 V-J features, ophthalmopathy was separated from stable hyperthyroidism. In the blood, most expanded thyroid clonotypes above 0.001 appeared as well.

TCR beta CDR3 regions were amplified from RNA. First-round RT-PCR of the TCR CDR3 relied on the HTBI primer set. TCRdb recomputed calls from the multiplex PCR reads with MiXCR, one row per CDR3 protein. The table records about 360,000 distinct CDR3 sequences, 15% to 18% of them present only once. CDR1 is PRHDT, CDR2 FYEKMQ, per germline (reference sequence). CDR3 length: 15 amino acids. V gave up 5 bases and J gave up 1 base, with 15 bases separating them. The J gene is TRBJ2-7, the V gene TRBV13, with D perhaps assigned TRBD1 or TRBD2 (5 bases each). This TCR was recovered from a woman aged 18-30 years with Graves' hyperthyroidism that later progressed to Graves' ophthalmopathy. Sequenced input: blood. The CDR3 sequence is CASSQEGRSSYEQYF. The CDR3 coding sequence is TGTGCCAGCAGCCAAGAGGGGCGCTCTTCCTACGAGCAGTACTTC.